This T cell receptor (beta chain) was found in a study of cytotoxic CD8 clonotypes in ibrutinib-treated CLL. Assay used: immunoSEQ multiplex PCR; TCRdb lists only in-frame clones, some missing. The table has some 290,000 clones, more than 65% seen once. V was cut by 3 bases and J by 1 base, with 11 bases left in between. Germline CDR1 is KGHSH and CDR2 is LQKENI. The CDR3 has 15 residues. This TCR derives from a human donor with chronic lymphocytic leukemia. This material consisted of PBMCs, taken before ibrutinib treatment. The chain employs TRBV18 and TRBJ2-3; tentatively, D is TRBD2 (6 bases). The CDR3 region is CASSPGLPRTDTQYF. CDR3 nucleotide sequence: TGTGCCAGCTCACCCGGACTACCCCGCACAGATACGCAGTATTTT.